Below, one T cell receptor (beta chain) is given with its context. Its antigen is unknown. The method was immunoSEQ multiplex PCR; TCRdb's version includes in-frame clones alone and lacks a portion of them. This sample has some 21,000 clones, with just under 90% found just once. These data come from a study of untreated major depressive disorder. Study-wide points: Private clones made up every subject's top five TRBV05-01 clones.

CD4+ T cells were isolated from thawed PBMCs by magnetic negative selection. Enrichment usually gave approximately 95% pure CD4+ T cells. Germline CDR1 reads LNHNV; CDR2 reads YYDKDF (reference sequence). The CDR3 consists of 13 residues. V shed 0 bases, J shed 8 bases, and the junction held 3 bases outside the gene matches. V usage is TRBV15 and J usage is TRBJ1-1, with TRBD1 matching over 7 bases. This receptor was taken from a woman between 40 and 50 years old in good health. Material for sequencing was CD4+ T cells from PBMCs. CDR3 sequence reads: CATSRDLGQEAFF. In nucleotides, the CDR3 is TGTGCCACCAGCAGAGATTTGGGACAGGAAGCTTTCTTT. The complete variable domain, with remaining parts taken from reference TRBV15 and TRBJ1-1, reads DAMVIQNPRYQVTQFGKPVTLSCSQTLNHNVMYWYQQKSSQAPKLLFHYYDKDFNNEADTPDNFQSRRPNTSFCFLDIRSPGLGDTAMYLCATSRDLGQEAFFGQGTRLTVV.